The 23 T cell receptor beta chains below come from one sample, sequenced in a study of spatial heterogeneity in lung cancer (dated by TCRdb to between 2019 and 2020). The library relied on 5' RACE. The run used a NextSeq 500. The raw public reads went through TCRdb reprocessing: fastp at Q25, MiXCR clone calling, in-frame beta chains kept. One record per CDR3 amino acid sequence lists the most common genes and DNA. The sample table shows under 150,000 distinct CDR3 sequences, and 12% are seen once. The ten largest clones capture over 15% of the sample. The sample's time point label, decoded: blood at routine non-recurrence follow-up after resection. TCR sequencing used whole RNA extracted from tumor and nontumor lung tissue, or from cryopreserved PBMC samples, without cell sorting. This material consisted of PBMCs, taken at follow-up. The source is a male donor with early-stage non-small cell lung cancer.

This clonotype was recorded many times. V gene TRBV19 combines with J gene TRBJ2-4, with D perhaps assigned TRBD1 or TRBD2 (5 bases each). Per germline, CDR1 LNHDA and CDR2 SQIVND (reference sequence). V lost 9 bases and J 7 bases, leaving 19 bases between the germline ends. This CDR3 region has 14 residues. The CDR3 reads CASQPGPRNNIQYF. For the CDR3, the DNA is TGTGCCAGCCAGCCGGGACCGAGGAACAACATTCAGTACTTC.

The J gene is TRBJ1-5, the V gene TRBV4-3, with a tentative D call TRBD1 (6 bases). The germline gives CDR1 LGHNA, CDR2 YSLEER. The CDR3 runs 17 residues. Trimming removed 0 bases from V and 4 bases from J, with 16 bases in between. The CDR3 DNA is TGCGCCAGCAGCCAAGACTCCTACAGGGTTGGAAATCAGCCCCAGCATTTT. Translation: CASSQDSYRVGNQPQHF.

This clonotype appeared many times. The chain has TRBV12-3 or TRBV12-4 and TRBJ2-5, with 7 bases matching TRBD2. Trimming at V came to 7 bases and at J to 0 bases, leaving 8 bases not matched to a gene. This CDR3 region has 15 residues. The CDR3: CASTWAGVNQETQYF. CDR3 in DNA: TGTGCCAGCACCTGGGCGGGGGTCAACCAAGAGACCCAGTACTTC.

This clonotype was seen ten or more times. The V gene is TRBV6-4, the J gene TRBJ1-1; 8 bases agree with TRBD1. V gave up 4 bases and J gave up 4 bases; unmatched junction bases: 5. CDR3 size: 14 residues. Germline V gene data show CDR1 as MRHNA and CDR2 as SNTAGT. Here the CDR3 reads CASSATTGVTEAFF. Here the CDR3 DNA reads TGTGCCAGCAGTGCCACGACAGGGGTCACTGAAGCTTTCTTT.

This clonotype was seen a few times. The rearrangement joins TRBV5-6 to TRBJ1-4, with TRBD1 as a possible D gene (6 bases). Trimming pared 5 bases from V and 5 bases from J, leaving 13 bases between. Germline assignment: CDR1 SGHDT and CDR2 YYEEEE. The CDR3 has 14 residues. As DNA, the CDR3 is TGTGCCAGCAGTGCCGGGACACTCAATGAAAAACTGTTTTTT. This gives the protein CASSAGTLNEKLFF.

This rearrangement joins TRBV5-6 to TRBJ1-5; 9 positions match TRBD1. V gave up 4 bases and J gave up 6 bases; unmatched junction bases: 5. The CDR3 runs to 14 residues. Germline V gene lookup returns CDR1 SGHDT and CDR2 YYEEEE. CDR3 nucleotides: TGTGCCAGCAGCCCCGGGACAGGGTCTCAGCCCCAGCATTTT. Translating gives CASSPGTGSQPQHF.

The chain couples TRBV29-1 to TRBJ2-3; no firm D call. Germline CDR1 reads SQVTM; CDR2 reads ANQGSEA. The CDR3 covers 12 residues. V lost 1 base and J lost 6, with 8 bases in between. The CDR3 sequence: CSVEATGDTQYF. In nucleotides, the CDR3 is TGCAGCGTTGAAGCTACGGGTGATACGCAGTATTTT.

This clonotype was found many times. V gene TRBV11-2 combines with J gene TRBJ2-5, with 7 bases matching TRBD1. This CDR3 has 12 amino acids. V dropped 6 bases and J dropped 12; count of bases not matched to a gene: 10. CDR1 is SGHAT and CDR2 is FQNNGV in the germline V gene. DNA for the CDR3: TGTGCCAGCAGTATTGGACAGGCCCCTGAGTACTTC. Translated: CASSIGQAPEYF.

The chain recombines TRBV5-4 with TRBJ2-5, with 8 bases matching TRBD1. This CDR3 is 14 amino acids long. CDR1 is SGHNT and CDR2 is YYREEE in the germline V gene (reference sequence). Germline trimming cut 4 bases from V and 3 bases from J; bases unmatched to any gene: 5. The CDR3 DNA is TGTGCCAGCAGCGGGGACAGGAGAAAAGAGACCCAGTACTTC. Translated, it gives CASSGDRRKETQYF.

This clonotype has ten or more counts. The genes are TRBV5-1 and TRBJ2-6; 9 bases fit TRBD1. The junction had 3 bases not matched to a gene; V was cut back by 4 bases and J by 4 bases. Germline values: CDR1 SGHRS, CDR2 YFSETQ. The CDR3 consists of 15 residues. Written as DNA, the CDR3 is TGCGCCAGCAGCGCAGGGACAGGGGGGGCCAACGTCCTGACTTTC. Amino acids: CASSAGTGGANVLTF.

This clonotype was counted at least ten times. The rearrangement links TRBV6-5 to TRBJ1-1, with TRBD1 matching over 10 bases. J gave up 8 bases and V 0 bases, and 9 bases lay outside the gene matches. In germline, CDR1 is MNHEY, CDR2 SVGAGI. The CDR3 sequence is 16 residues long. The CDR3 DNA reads TGTGCCAGCAGTTACTCTCCCAGGACAGGGGGTACAGAAGCTTTCTTT. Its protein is CASSYSPRTGGTEAFF.

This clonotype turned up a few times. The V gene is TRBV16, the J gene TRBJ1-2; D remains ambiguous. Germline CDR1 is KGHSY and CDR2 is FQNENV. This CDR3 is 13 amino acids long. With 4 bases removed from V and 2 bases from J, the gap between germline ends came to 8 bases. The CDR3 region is CASSRLRNYGYTF. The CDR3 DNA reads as TGTGCCAGCAGCCGCTTAAGGAACTATGGCTACACCTTC.

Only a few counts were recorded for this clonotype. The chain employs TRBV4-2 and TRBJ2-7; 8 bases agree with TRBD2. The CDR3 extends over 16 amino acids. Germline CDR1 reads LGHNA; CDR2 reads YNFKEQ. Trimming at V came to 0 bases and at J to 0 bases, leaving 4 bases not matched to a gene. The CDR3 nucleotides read TGTGCCAGCAGCCAAGATCTAACTAGCGGCTCCTACGAGCAGTACTTC. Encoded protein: CASSQDLTSGSYEQYF.

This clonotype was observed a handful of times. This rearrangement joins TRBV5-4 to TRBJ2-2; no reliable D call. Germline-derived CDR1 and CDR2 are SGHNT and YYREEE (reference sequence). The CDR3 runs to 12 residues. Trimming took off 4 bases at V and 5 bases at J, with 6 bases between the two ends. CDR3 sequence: CASSPETGELFF. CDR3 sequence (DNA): TGTGCCAGCAGCCCTGAGACCGGGGAGCTGTTTTTT.

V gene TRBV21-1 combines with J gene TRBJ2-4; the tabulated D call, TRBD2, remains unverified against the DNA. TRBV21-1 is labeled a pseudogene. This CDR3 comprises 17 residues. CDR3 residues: CASSKAEGGLGENIQYF. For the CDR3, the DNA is TGTGCCAGCAGCAAAGCGGAGGGCGGGCTGGGCGAAAACATTCAGTACTTC.

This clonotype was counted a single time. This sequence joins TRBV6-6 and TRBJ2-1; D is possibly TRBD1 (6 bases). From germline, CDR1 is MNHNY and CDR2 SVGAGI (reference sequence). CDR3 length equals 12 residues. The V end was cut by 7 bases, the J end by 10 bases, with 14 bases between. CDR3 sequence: CASTLQGGEQFF. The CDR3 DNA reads TGTGCCAGCACCTTACAGGGTGGCGAGCAGTTCTTC.

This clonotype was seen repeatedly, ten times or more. The CDR3 here is CASSPNLGRYEQYF. In nucleotides, the CDR3 is TGTGCCAGCAGCCCCAACCTGGGCCGGTACGAGCAGTACTTC. V gene TRBV12-3 or TRBV12-4 combines with J gene TRBJ2-7; D gene unclear. Between the trimmed V and J ends, which lost 6 bases and 4 bases, there was a span of 16 bases. The CDR3 consists of 14 residues.

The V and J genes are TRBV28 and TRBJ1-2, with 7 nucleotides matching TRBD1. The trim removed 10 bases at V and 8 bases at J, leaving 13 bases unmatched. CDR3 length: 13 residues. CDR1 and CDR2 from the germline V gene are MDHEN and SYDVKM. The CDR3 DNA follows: TGTGCCACCGGTCTTGACAGGGCTCTAGGCTACACCTTC. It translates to CATGLDRALGYTF.

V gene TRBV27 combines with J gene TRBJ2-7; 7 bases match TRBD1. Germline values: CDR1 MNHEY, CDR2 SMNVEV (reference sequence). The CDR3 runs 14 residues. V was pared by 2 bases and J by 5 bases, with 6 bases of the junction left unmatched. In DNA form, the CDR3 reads TGTGCCAGCAGTTTAGACAGGGCGGTCCACGAGCAGTACTTC. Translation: CASSLDRAVHEQYF.

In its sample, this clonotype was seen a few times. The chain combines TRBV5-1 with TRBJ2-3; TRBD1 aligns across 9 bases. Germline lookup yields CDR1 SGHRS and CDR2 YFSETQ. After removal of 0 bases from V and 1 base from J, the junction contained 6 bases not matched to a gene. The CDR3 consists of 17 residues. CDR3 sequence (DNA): TGCGCCAGCAGCTTGGAGGGGACAGGGAGAGGCACAGATACGCAGTATTTT. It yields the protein CASSLEGTGRGTDTQYF.

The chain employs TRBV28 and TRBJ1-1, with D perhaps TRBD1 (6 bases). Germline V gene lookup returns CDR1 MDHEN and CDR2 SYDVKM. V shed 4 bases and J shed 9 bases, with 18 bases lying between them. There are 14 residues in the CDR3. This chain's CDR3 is CASSSVQGRTQAFF. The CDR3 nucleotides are TGTGCCAGCAGTTCGGTACAGGGAAGGACGCAAGCTTTCTTT.

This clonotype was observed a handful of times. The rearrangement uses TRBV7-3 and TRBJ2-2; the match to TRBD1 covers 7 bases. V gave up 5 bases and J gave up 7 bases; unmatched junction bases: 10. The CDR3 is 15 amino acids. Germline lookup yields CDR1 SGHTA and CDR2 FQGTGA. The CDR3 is CASSPLSRGSGELFF. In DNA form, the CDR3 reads TGTGCCAGCAGCCCGTTAAGCAGGGGGAGCGGGGAGCTGTTTTTT.

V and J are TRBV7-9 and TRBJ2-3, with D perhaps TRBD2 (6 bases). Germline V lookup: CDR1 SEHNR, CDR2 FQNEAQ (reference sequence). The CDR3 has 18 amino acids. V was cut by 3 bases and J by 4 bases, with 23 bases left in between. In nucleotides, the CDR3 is TGTGCCAGCAGCTTGACTTTTGCGGGGCGTGGTATTTCAGATACGCAGTATTTT. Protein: CASSLTFAGRGISDTQYF.